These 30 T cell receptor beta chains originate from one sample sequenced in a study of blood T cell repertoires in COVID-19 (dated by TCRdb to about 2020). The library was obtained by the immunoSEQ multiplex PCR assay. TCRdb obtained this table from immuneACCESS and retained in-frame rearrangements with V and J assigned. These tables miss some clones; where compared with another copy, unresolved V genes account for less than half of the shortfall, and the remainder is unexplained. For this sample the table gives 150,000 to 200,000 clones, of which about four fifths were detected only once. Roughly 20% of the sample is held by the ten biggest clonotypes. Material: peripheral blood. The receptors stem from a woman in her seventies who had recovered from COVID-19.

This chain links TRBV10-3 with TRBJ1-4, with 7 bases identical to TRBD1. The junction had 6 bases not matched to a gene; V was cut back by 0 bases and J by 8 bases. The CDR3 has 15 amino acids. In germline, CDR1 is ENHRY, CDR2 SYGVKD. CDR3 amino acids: CAISESTGFAEKLFF. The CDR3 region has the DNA TGTGCCATCAGTGAGTCGACAGGGTTTGCGGAAAAACTGTTTTTT.

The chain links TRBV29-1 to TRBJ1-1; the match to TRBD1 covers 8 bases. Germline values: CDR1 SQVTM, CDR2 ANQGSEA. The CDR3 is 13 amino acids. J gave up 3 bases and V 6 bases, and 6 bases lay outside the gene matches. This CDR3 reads CSVHGQGHTEAFF. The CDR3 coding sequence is TGCAGCGTCCACGGACAGGGCCACACTGAAGCTTTCTTT.

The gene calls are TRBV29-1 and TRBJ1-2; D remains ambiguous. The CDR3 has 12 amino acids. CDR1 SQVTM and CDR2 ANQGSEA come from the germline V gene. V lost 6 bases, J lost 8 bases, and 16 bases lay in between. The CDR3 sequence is CSVDTSGWGYTF. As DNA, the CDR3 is TGCAGCGTAGACACAAGCGGCTGGGGCTACACCTTC.

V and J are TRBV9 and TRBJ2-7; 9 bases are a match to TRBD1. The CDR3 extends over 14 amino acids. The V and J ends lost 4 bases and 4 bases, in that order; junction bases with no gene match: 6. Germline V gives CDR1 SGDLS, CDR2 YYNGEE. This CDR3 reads CASSPGQGKYEQYF. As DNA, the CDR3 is TGTGCCAGCAGCCCGGGACAGGGCAAGTACGAGCAGTACTTC.

The CDR3 region has the DNA TGTGCCTGGACCTACAGGGGGGCGTACAATGAGCAGTTCTTC. This encodes CAWTYRGAYNEQFF. V and J are TRBV30 and TRBJ2-1, with TRBD1 identical over 8 bases. V gave up 4 bases and J gave up 4 bases; unmatched junction bases: 6. Germline V gene sequence: CDR1 GTSNPN, CDR2 SVGIG (reference sequence). The CDR3 spans 14 residues.

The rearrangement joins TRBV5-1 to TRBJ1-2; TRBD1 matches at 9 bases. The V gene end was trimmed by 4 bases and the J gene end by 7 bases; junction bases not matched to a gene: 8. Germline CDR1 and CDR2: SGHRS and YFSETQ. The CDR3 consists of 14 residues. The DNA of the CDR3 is TGCGCCAGCAGCCCAACAGGGGGCCAGCTTGGCTACACCTTC. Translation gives CASSPTGGQLGYTF.

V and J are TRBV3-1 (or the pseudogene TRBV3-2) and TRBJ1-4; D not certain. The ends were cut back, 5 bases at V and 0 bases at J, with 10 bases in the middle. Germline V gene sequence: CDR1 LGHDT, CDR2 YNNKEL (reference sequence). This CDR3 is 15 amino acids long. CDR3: CASSNRYTTNEKLFF. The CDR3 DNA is TGTGCCAGCAGCAACCGATACACAACTAATGAAAAACTGTTTTTT.

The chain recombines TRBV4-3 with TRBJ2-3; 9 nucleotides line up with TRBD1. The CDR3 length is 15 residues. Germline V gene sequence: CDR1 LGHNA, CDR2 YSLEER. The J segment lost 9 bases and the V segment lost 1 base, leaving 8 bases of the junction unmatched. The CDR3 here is CASSQGRTGVSTQYF. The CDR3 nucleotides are TGCGCCAGCAGCCAAGGGCGGACAGGGGTGAGCACGCAGTATTTT.

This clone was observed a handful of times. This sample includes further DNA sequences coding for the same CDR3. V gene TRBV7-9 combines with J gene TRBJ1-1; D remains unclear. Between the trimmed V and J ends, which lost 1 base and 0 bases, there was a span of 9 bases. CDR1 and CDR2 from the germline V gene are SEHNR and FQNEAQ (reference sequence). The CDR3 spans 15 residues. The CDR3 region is CASSLGGPLNTEAFF. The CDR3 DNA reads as TGTGCCAGCAGCTTAGGTGGGCCACTGAACACTGAAGCTTTCTTT.

The CDR3 sequence: CASSLVLAGLSTDTQYF. The CDR3 region has the DNA TGTGCCAGCAGCTTGGTGCTAGCGGGCCTAAGCACAGATACGCAGTATTTT. V usage is TRBV5-4 and J usage is TRBJ2-3, with 8 bases that match TRBD2. CDR3 length equals 17 residues. In germline, CDR1 is SGHNT, CDR2 YYREEE (reference sequence). J gave up 0 bases and V 0 bases, and 6 bases lay outside the gene matches. Based on the CDR3 plus reference TRBV5-4 and TRBJ2-3, the full variable domain is ETGVTQSPTHLIKTRGQQVTLRCSSQSGHNTVSWYQQALGQGPQFIFQYYREEENGRGNFPPRFSGLQFPNYSSELNVNALELDDSALYLCASSLVLAGLSTDTQYFGPGTRLTVL.

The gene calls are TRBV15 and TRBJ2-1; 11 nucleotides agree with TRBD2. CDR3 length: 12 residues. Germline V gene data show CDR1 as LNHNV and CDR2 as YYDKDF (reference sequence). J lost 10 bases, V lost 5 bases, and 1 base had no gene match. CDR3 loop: CATSRLAGEQFF. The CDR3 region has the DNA TGTGCCACCAGCCGACTAGCGGGAGAGCAGTTCTTC.

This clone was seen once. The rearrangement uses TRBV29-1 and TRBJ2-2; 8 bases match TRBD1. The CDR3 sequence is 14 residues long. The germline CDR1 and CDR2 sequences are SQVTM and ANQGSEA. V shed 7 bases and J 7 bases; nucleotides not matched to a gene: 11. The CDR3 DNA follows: TGCAGCGCCGGACAGGGAGGAAGGAACGGGGAGCTGTTTTTT. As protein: CSAGQGGRNGELFF.

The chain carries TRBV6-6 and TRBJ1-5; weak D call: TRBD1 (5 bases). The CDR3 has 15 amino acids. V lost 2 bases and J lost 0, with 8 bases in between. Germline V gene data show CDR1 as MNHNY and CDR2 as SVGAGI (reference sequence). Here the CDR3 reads CASSYQQDSNQPQHF. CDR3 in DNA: TGTGCCAGCAGTTACCAACAGGATAGCAATCAGCCCCAGCATTTT.

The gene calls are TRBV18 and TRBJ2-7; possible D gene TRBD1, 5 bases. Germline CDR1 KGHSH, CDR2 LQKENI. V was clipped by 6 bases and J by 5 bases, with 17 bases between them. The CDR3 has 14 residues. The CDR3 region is CASSPYMGHDEQYF. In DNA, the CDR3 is TGTGCCAGCTCTCCATATATGGGGCACGACGAGCAGTACTTC.

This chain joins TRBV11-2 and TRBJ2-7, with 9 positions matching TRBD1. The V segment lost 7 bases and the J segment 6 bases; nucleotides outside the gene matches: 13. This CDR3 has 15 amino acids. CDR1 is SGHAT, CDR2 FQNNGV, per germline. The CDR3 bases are TGTGCCAGCACCCCCCGGGACAGGGAATCTCTCGAGCAGTACTTC. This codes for CASTPRDRESLEQYF.

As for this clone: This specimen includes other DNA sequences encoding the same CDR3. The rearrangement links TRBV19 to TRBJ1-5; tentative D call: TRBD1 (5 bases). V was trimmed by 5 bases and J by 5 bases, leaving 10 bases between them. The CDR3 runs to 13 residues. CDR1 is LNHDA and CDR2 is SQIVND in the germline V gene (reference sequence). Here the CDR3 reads CASSARGDQPQHF. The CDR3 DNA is TGTGCCAGTAGTGCCCGGGGGGATCAGCCCCAGCATTTT.

CDR3 in amino acids: CASSLAFGPGDTDTQYF. In DNA form, the CDR3 reads TGTGCCAGCAGCTTGGCGTTTGGGCCGGGGGATACAGATACGCAGTATTTT. J is TRBJ2-3 and V is TRBV5-4, with D maybe TRBD2 (6 bases). This CDR3 has 17 residues. The germline V gene encodes CDR1 SGHNT and CDR2 YYREEE (reference sequence). V lost 0 bases, J lost 3 bases, and 17 bases lay in between.

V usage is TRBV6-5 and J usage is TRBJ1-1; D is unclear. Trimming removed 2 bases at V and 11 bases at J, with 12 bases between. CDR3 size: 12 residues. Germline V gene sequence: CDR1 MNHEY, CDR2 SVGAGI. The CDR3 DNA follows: TGTGCCAGCAGTTACCCGCCCGGAGAGGCTTTCTTT. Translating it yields CASSYPPGEAFF.

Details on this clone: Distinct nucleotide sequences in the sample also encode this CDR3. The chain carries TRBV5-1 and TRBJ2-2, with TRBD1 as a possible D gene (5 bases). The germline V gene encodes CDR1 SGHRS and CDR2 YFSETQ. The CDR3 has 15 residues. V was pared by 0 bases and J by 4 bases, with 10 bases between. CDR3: CASSLGGASTGELFF. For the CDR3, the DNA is TGCGCCAGCAGCTTGGGGGGCGCGAGCACCGGGGAGCTGTTTTTT. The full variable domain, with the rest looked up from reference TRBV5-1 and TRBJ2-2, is KAGVTQTPRYLIKTRGQQVTLSCSPISGHRSVSWYQQTPGQGLQFLFEYFSETQRNKGNFPGRFSGRQFSNSRSEMNVSTLELGDSALYLCASSLGGASTGELFFGEGSRLTVL.

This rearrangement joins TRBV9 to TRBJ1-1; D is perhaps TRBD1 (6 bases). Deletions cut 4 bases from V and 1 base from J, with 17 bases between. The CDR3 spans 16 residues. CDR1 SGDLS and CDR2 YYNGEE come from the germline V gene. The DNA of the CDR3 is TGTGCCAGCAGCCCCCGTCTACAGGGCCAGAACACTGAAGCTTTCTTT. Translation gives CASSPRLQGQNTEAFF.

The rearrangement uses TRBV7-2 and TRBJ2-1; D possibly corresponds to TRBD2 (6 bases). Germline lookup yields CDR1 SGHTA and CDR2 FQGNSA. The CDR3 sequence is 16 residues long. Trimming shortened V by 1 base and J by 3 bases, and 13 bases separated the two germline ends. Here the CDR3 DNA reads TGTGCCAGCAGCTTAGTGGTGGGGGGAGACTACAATGAGCAGTTCTTC. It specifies CASSLVVGGDYNEQFF.

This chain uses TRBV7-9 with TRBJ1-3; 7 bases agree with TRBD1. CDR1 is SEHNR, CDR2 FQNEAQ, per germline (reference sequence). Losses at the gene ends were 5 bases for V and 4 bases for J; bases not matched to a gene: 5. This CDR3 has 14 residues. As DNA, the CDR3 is TGTGCCAGCAGCCCGACAGGGTCGGGAAACACCATATATTTT. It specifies CASSPTGSGNTIYF.

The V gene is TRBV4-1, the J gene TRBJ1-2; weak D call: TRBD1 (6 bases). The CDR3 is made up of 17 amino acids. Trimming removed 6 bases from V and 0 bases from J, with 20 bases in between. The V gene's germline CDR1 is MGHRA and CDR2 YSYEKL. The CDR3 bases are TGCGCCAGCAGGGCCTGGGGGGGGGCGCCCCCTAACTATGGCTACACCTTC. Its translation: CASRAWGGAPPNYGYTF.

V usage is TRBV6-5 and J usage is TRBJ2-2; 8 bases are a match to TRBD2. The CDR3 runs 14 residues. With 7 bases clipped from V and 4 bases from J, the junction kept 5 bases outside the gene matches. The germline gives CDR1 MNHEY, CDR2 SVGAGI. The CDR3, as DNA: TGTGCCAGCAAAGCGGGGGCGGGCACCGGGGAGCTGTTTTTT. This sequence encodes CASKAGAGTGELFF.

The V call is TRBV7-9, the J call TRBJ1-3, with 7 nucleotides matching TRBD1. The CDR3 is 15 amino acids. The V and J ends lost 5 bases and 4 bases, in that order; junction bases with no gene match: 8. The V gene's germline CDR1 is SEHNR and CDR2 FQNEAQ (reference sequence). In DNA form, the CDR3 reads TGTGCCAGCAGCCCCCAGGGGGTTTCAGGAAACACCATATATTTT. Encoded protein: CASSPQGVSGNTIYF. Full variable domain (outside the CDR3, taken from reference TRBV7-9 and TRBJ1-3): DTGVSQNPRHKITKRGQNVTFRCDPISEHNRLYWYRQTLGQGPEFLTYFQNEAQLEKSRLLSDRFSAERPKGSFSTLEIQRTEQGDSAMYLCASSPQGVSGNTIYFGEGSWLTVV.

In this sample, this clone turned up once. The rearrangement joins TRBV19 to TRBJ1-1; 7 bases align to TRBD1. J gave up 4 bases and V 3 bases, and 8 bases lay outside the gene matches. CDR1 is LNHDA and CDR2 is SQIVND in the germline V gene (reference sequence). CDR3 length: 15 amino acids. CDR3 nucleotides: TGTGCCAGTAGTATCGGGACAGTCGGGTCCACTGAAGCTTTCTTT. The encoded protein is CASSIGTVGSTEAFF.

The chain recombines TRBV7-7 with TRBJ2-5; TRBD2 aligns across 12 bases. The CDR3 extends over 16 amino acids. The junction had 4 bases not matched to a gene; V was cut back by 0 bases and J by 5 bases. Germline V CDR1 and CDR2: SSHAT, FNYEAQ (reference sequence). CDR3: CASSLAPTSGGETQYF. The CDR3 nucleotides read TGTGCCAGCAGCTTAGCCCCCACTAGCGGGGGGGAGACCCAGTACTTC.

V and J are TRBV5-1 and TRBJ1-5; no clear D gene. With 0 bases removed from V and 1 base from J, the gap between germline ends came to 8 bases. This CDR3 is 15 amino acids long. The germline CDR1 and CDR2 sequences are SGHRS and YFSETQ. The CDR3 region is CASSLDTESNQPQHF. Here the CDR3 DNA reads TGCGCCAGCAGCTTGGATACGGAGAGCAATCAGCCCCAGCATTTT.

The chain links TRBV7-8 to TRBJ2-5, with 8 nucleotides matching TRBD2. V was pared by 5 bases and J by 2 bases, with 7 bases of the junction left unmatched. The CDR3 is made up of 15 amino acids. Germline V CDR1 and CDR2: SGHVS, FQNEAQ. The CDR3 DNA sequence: TGTGCCAGCAGCCCCCCGGGCGGGGGGCAAGAGACCCAGTACTTC. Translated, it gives CASSPPGGGQETQYF.

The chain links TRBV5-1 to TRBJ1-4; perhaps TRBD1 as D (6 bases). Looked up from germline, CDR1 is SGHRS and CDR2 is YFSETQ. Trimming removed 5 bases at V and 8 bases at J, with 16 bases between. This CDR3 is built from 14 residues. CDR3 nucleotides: TGCGCCAGCAGTCGGGCAGGGGAGAAAGAAAAACTGTTTTTT. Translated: CASSRAGEKEKLFF.